Listed below are T cell receptor beta chains from one sample, sequenced in a study of PD-L1 blockade in urothelial cancer. Produced via immunoSEQ multiplex PCR; TCRdb's table is partial and in-frame only. The sample yields about 120,000 clones, around 88% seen once. This sample comprised PBMCs, obtained around atezolizumab (anti-PD-L1) treatment. The receptors originated from a man in his fifties or sixties with urothelial cancer. Both conserved end residues are part of each CDR3. D genes are given only for firm matches. Size is stated for part of the rows, as once, few or many counts, or as a class when the clone is expanded.

TRBJ2-4	TRBD1	NA	TRBV7-2	TGTGCCAGCAGCCTAGGGGGCGCGGTAGCCAAAAACATTCAGTACTTC	CASSLGGAVAKNIQYF
TRBJ1-3	TRBD1	NA	TRBV5-1	TGCGCCAGCAGCCCGACTAGACAGGGTGGAAGGAACACCATATATTTT	CASSPTRQGGRNTIYF
TRBJ1-5	NA	NA	TRBV18	TGTGCCAGCTCACCCTGGGAAAGACAGTATAGCAATCAGCCCCAGCATTTT	CASSPWERQYSNQPQHF
TRBJ2-6	NA	NA	TRBV19	TGTCCGGGGACTGGGGCCAACGTCCTGACTTTC	CPGTGANVLTF
TRBJ1-4	TRBD1	NA	TRBV28	TGTGCCAGCAGTTCTCAGGGGGCGGCTAATGAAAAACTGTTTTTT	CASSSQGAANEKLFF
TRBJ2-7	NA	NA	TRBV2	TGTGCCAGCAGGGGGGGTACCCACGAGCAGTACTTC	CASRGGTHEQYF
TRBJ2-7	TRBD2	NA	TRBV7-2	TGTGCCAGCAGCCGACATGGACTAGCGGACGAGCAGTACTTC	CASSRHGLADEQYF
TRBJ2-1	TRBD1	NA	TRBV4-1	TGCGCCAGCAGCCAAGATCCGCACGTGGGACAGGGGGGTATTGAGCAGTTCTTC	CASSQDPHVGQGGIEQFF
TRBJ2-3	NA	NA	TRBV7-2	TGTGCCAGCAGCTTACCAGGGACAGATACGCAGTATTTT	CASSLPGTDTQYF
TRBJ1-4	NA	NA	TRBV2	TGTGCCAGCGCGACAGGTCCTAATGAAAAACTGTTTTTT	CASATGPNEKLFF
TRBJ1-5	TRBD1	NA	TRBV19	TGTGCCACCGGACAGGGGGCATCTCAGCCCCAGCATTTT	CATGQGASQPQHF
TRBJ1-2	NA	NA	TRBV9	TGTGCCAGCAGCGTAGATGGGGGGGTGGGATCCTATGGCTACACCTTC	CASSVDGGVGSYGYTF
TRBJ2-3	TRBD2	NA	TRBV4-1	TGCGCCAGCAGCCGGGGACTAGCGGGAGCCACTAGCACAGATACGCAGTATTTT	CASSRGLAGATSTDTQYF
TRBJ1-4	NA	NA	TRBV2	TGTGCCAGCAGTGACGACTCGGAAAAACTGTTTTTT	CASSDDSEKLFF
TRBJ1-2	NA	NA	TRBV28	TGTGCCAGCAGTTTATTGGCGGAACTCTATGGCTACACCTTC	CASSLLAELYGYTF
TRBJ1-2	NA	NA	TRBV7-9	TGTGCCAGCAGCTTAGCAGGGAGTGGCTACACCTTC	CASSLAGSGYTF
TRBJ2-1	NA	NA	TRBV5-1	TGCGCCAGCAGCTTAGGGGGCTCCTACAATGAGCAGTTCTTC	CASSLGGSYNEQFF
TRBJ2-7	NA	NA	TRBV6-4	TGTGCCAGCAGTGCTAATAGCGGCCACGAGCAGTACTTC	CASSANSGHEQYF
TRBJ2-6	NA	NA	TRBV7-9	TGTGCCAGCAGCCACCGGTTTGAAGGGGCACACTCTGGGGCCAACGTCCTGACTTTC	CASSHRFEGAHSGANVLTF
TRBJ1-1	NA	NA	TRBV29-1	TGCAGCGCCACGTTAACACTGAACACTGAAGCTTTCTTT	CSATLTLNTEAFF
TRBJ2-7	NA	NA	TRBV9	TGTGCCAGCAGCGTAGACGGGGGAACCTCCTACGAGCAGTACTTC	CASSVDGGTSYEQYF
TRBJ1-1	NA	NA	TRBV6-1	TGTGCCGGCGTCAGACAGGTAGGCACTGAAGCTTTCTTT	CAGVRQVGTEAFF
TRBJ2-7	TRBD1	NA	TRBV19	TGTGCCAGTAGTACCGGACAGGGGGCCGATGACGAGCAGTACTTC	CASSTGQGADDEQYF
TRBJ2-4	TRBD1	NA	TRBV7-2	TGTGCCAGCAGCTTACGCGCACAGGGGGCGTCCAAAAACATTCAGTACTTC	CASSLRAQGASKNIQYF
TRBJ1-6	NA	NA	TRBV7-6	TGTGCCAGCAGCCCCGAGGACAGACATAATTCACCCCTCCACTTT	CASSPEDRHNSPLHF
TRBJ2-7	NA	many	TRBV27	TGTGCCAGCAGTCCGCAGGTGAACTACGAGCAGTACTTC	CASSPQVNYEQYF
TRBJ1-5	TRBD1	NA	TRBV19	TGTGCCAGTAGTAGGTGGACAGGGGACGATCAGCCCCAGCATTTT	CASSRWTGDDQPQHF
TRBJ2-7	NA	NA	TRBV28	TGTGCCAGTTTGGGCGGGGACAGTACCTACGAGCAGTACTTC	CASLGGDSTYEQYF